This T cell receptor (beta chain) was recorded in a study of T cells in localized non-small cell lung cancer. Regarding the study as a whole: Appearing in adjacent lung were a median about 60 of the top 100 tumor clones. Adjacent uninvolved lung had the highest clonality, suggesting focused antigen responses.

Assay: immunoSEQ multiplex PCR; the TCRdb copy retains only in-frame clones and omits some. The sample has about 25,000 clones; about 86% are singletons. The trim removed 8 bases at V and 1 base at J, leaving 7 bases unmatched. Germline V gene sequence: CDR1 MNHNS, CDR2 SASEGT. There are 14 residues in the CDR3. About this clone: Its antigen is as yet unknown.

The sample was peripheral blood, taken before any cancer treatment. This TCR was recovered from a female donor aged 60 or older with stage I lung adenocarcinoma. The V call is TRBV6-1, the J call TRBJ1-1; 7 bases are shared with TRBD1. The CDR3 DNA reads TGTGCCAGCCTCATTGGACAGGCGAACACTGAAGCTTTCTTT. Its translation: CASLIGQANTEAFF.